The 19 T cell receptor beta chains reported below all come from one sample, sequenced in a study of T cell changes during pregnancy in multiple sclerosis. Repertoires were generated with immunoSEQ multiplex PCR, while TCRdb's copy carries only in-frame clones and drops some. The repertoire holds under 60,000 clones, with 92% as singletons. The source material was CD4+ T cells from peripheral blood mononuclear cells, sampled after pregnancy. The receptor source for this set is a female donor with multiple sclerosis, enrolled in a pregnancy study.

This sequence joins TRBV11-2 and TRBJ1-4; TRBD1 agrees at 8 bases. Germline CDR1 is SGHAT and CDR2 is FQNNGV. This CDR3 comprises 15 residues. V was pared by 11 bases and J by 8 bases, with 16 bases of the junction left unmatched. The CDR3 DNA reads as TGTGCCTCTGCCACCGGACAGGGAAGTTTCGAAAAACTGTTTTTT. Its protein is CASATGQGSFEKLFF.

The genes are TRBV2 and TRBJ2-7, with 10 nucleotides matching TRBD1. J lost 4 bases, V lost 6 bases, and 9 bases had no gene match. This CDR3 is 15 amino acids long. Per germline, CDR1 SNHLY and CDR2 FYNNEI. The CDR3 spells CASRRSGTGVYEQYF. The CDR3 region has the DNA TGTGCCAGCAGGAGGTCCGGGACAGGGGTTTACGAGCAGTACTTC. The complete variable domain, with remaining parts taken from reference TRBV2 and TRBJ2-7, reads EPEVTQTPSHQVTQMGQEVILRCVPISNHLYFYWYRQILGQKVEFLVSFYNNEISEKSEIFDDQFSVERPDGSNFTLKIRSTKLEDSAMYFCASRRSGTGVYEQYFGPGTRLTVT.

This clone was found once. The chain has TRBV2 and TRBJ1-4, with D uncertain. Per germline, CDR1 SNHLY and CDR2 FYNNEI. The length of the CDR3 is 14 residues. Trimming took 7 bases from V and 0 from J, leaving 9 bases between them. CDR3 nucleotide sequence: TGTGCCAGCAACCTACAGCCAACTAATGAAAAACTGTTTTTT. Its translation: CASNLQPTNEKLFF.

This chain joins TRBV4-1 and TRBJ1-1; no firm D call. V lost 4 bases and J 10 bases, leaving 13 bases between the germline ends. Germline V gives CDR1 MGHRA, CDR2 YSYEKL. CDR3 length equals 12 residues. In DNA, the CDR3 is TGCGCCAGCAGCCCTACCCCCGGTCGAGCTTTCTTT. This codes for CASSPTPGRAFF.

This chain links TRBV5-1 with TRBJ1-6, with TRBD1 as a possible D gene (6 bases). The CDR3 covers 14 residues. V was trimmed by 6 bases and J by 7 bases, leaving 14 bases between them. The germline V gene has CDR1 SGHRS and CDR2 YFSETQ. CDR3 sequence: CASTGQTPNSPLHF. Written as DNA, the CDR3 is TGCGCCAGCACCGGACAGACACCGAATTCACCCCTCCACTTT. The whole variable domain, remainder taken from reference TRBV5-1 and TRBJ1-6, is KAGVTQTPRYLIKTRGQQVTLSCSPISGHRSVSWYQQTPGQGLQFLFEYFSETQRNKGNFPGRFSGRQFSNSRSEMNVSTLELGDSALYLCASTGQTPNSPLHFGNGTRLTVT.

The V call is TRBV30, the J call TRBJ2-5; D may be TRBD2 (6 bases). There are 12 residues in the CDR3. Germline V CDR1 and CDR2: GTSNPN, SVGIG (reference sequence). Trimming stripped 8 bases from V and 5 bases from J, with 15 bases between. Here the CDR3 DNA reads TGTGCCCACTCCTCGGGGGTGGAGACCCAGTACTTC. Amino acids: CAHSSGVETQYF. Full variable domain (remainder filled in from reference TRBV30 and TRBJ2-5): SQTIHQWPATLVQPVGSPLSLECTVEGTSNPNLYWYRQAAGRGLQLLFYSVGIGQISSEVPQNLSASRPQDRQFILSSKKLLLSDSGFYLCAHSSGVETQYFGPGTRLLVL.

The CDR3: CASSDDRGGQETQYF. The CDR3 DNA is TGTGCCAGCAGCGACGACAGGGGCGGCCAAGAGACCCAGTACTTC. The chain carries TRBV7-2 and TRBJ2-5; 8 bases match TRBD1. V was clipped by 5 bases and J by 1 base; unmatched bases: 6. Germline CDR1 and CDR2: SGHTA and FQGNSA. This CDR3 has 15 residues.

J is TRBJ1-2 and V is TRBV5-1; tentative D call: TRBD1 (6 bases). The ends were cut back, 4 bases at V and 4 bases at J, with 17 bases in the middle. This CDR3 is 15 amino acids long. Looked up from germline, CDR1 is SGHRS and CDR2 is YFSETQ. This chain's CDR3 is CASSPTGIIGYGYTF. The CDR3, as DNA: TGCGCCAGCAGCCCCACAGGGATCATAGGCTATGGCTACACCTTC.

The chain links TRBV27 to TRBJ2-5, with a weak D call TRBD1 (6 bases). Trimming shortened V by 2 bases and J by 5 bases, and 12 bases separated the two germline ends. Per germline, CDR1 MNHEY and CDR2 SMNVEV (reference sequence). The CDR3 is made up of 14 amino acids. This chain's CDR3 is CASSLETGRETQYF. The CDR3 DNA reads TGTGCCAGCAGTTTAGAAACAGGGCGGGAGACCCAGTACTTC.

V usage is TRBV6-1 and J usage is TRBJ1-2; 10 bases are shared with TRBD1. The CDR3 runs 15 residues. Trimming at V came to 6 bases and at J to 4 bases, leaving 8 bases not matched to a gene. The germline V gene has CDR1 MNHNS and CDR2 SASEGT. In DNA form, the CDR3 reads TGTGCCAGCAGCGTCGGGGACAGGGGTGTCTATGGCTACACCTTC. Translated, it gives CASSVGDRGVYGYTF.

This clone was seen a handful of times. The chain links TRBV15 to TRBJ1-6; no clear D gene. The CDR3 is 13 residues long. The germline V gene has CDR1 LNHNV and CDR2 YYDKDF (reference sequence). The V and J ends lost 0 bases and 10 bases respectively, with 7 bases between them. CDR3 in DNA: TGTGCCACCAGCAGAGATCTTAGCTCACCCCTCCACTTT. The encoded protein is CATSRDLSSPLHF.

V is TRBV14 and J is TRBJ1-1; D is undetermined. The CDR3 spans 14 residues. The V end was cut by 4 bases, the J end by 4 bases, with 13 bases between. Germline V gene data show CDR1 as SGHDN and CDR2 as FVKESK. This CDR3 reads CASSLMDSPTEAFF. The CDR3 bases are TGTGCCAGCAGCCTTATGGACTCCCCCACTGAAGCTTTCTTT.

This chain joins TRBV7-2 and TRBJ2-5; D not certain. The V gene's germline CDR1 is SGHTA and CDR2 FQGNSA. V lost 4 bases and J 3 bases, leaving 3 bases between the germline ends. This CDR3 region has 11 residues. The CDR3 DNA reads TGTGCCAGCAGCTCAAAAGAGACCCAGTACTTC. It yields the protein CASSSKETQYF.

The gene calls are TRBV7-8 and TRBJ1-2; weak D call: TRBD1 (6 bases). Per germline, CDR1 SGHVS and CDR2 FQNEAQ. V lost 3 bases and J lost 4, with 12 bases in between. The CDR3 runs 14 residues. The CDR3 sequence is CASSLRQDFYGYTF. CDR3 DNA sequence: TGTGCCAGCAGCTTGAGACAGGACTTCTATGGCTACACCTTC.

The gene calls are TRBV18 and TRBJ1-1; 7 bases match TRBD1. The CDR3 spans 14 residues. Germline V gene lookup returns CDR1 KGHSH and CDR2 LQKENI. The V gene end was trimmed by 6 bases and the J gene end by 4 bases; junction bases not matched to a gene: 8. Here the CDR3 DNA reads TGTGCCAGCTCCTCAAAGGGGGACAGCACTGAAGCTTTCTTT. It translates to CASSSKGDSTEAFF.

J is TRBJ1-2 and V is TRBV7-9; no firm D call. Germline V gene lookup returns CDR1 SEHNR and CDR2 FQNEAQ (reference sequence). Trimming shortened V by 5 bases and J by 3 bases, and 13 bases separated the two germline ends. This CDR3 is 14 amino acids long. CDR3 loop: CASSQKSGDYGYTF. The CDR3 DNA reads TGTGCCAGCAGCCAAAAAAGCGGGGACTATGGCTACACCTTC.

The chain has TRBV19 and TRBJ2-2, with 7 bases lining up with TRBD2. V was pared by 8 bases and J by 7 bases, with 10 bases of the junction left unmatched. CDR3 size: 14 residues. Germline V gives CDR1 LNHDA, CDR2 SQIVND (reference sequence). CDR3 coding DNA: TGTGCCAGTGGAGCGGGGAGGATTGACGGGGAGCTGTTTTTT. Amino acid sequence: CASGAGRIDGELFF. Full variable domain (missing parts from reference TRBV19 and TRBJ2-2): DGGITQSPKYLFRKEGQNVTLSCEQNLNHDAMYWYRQDPGQGLRLIYYSQIVNDFQKGDIAEGYSVSREKKESFPLTVTSAQKNPTAFYLCASGAGRIDGELFFGEGSRLTVL.

The chain couples TRBV14 to TRBJ2-5; the match to TRBD2 covers 7 bases. The junction had 11 bases not matched to a gene; V was cut back by 4 bases and J by 3 bases. Germline V gene sequence: CDR1 SGHDN, CDR2 FVKESK. This CDR3 is built from 16 residues. CDR3 amino acids: CASSPELPGLKETQYF. The CDR3 DNA reads TGTGCCAGCAGCCCTGAACTCCCGGGACTAAAAGAGACCCAGTACTTC.

The chain links TRBV4-1 to TRBJ2-7, with 9 nucleotides matching TRBD1. The CDR3 is 18 residues long. V trimming: 2 bases; J trimming: 2 bases; junction bases outside the gene matches: 13. Germline lookup yields CDR1 MGHRA and CDR2 YSYEKL. CDR3 sequence (DNA): TGCGCCAGCAGCCAACGACAAACCGGGACAGGGACTACCTACGAGCAGTACTTC. Protein sequence: CASSQRQTGTGTTYEQYF.